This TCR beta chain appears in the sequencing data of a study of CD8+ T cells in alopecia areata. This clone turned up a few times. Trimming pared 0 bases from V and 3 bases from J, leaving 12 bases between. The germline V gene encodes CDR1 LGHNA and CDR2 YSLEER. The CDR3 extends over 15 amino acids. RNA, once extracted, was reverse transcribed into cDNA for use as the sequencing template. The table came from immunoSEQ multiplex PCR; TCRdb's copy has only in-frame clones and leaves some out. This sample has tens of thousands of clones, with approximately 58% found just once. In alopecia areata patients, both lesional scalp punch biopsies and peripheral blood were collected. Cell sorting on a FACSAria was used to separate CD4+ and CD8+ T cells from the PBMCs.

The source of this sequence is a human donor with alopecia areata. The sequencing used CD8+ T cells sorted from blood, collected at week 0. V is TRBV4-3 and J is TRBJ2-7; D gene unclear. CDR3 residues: CASSQDLRAVYEQYF. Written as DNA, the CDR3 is TGCGCCAGCAGCCAAGATCTCCGGGCGGTCTACGAGCAGTACTTC.